A single sample is the source of the 16 T cell receptor beta chains below, sequenced in a study of early T cells in non-severe SARS-CoV-2 infection. TCRdb re-called the 5' RACE reads with MiXCR, one entry per CDR3 protein. The sample lists roughly 93,000 distinct CDR3 sequences; roughly 14% were seen once. The sample taken for sequencing was whole blood. These TCRs come from an adult who was a healthcare worker with PCR-confirmed SARS-CoV-2 infection or an uninfected control (not recorded which).

This chain links TRBV27 with TRBJ2-3; 11 bases line up with TRBD2. The CDR3 length is 15 residues. Germline V gene lookup returns CDR1 MNHEY and CDR2 SMNVEV (reference sequence). The V segment lost 4 bases and the J segment 5 bases; nucleotides outside the gene matches: 5. CDR3 bases: TGTGCCAGCAGTTCGACTAGCGGGGAAATAGATACGCAGTATTTT. It yields the protein CASSSTSGEIDTQYF.

This rearrangement joins TRBV20-1 to TRBJ2-5; TRBD1 might be the D (6 bases). With 2 bases removed from V and 5 bases from J, the gap between germline ends came to 12 bases. CDR1 and CDR2 (germline): DFQATT, SNEGSKA (reference sequence). The CDR3 consists of 13 residues. This CDR3 reads CSARQTGWETQYF. As DNA, the CDR3 is TGCAGTGCTAGACAGACAGGATGGGAGACCCAGTACTTC.

The chain employs TRBV3-1 and TRBJ1-2; no clear D gene. The germline V gene has CDR1 LGHDT and CDR2 YNNKEL (reference sequence). The length of the CDR3 is 12 residues. V was shortened by 8 bases and J by 0 bases, with 7 bases between the two germline ends. The CDR3 sequence: CASQDANYGYTF. The CDR3 nucleotides are TGTGCCAGCCAGGACGCTAACTATGGCTACACCTTC.

This clonotype appeared once. The gene calls are TRBV7-8 and TRBJ2-7; 12 bases align to TRBD2. Germline V gene sequence: CDR1 SGHVS, CDR2 FQNEAQ. The CDR3 consists of 17 residues. Written as DNA, the CDR3 is TGTGTCAGCAGCTTAGGACTAGCGGGGAGGAGCTCCTACGAGCAGTACGTC. The encoded protein is CVSSLGLAGRSSYEQYV.

This clonotype was observed at least ten times. The CDR3 protein is CASSPSTATNEKLFF. CDR3 in DNA: TGTGCCAGCAGCCCCTCGACAGCAACTAATGAAAAACTGTTTTTT. The chain recombines TRBV7-9 with TRBJ1-4; TRBD1 might be the D (5 bases). Germline V lookup: CDR1 SEHNR, CDR2 FQNEAQ (reference sequence). The length of the CDR3 is 15 residues. The germline V and J ends were trimmed by 5 bases and 0 bases, with 10 bases remaining between them.

This chain connects TRBV7-8 to TRBJ1-1, with D perhaps TRBD1 (6 bases). The V gene's germline CDR1 is SGHVS and CDR2 FQNEAQ. The length of the CDR3 is 16 residues. V shed 8 bases and J shed 0 bases, with 19 bases lying between them. The CDR3 DNA reads as TGTGCCAGCTCAACCGGGACAAGACTTATGAACACTGAAGCTTTCTTT. Translated, it gives CASSTGTRLMNTEAFF.

This clonotype was counted ten times or more. V usage is TRBV6-6 and J usage is TRBJ2-2, with D maybe TRBD2 (5 bases). Trimming pared 6 bases from V and 0 bases from J, leaving 14 bases between. Germline-derived CDR1 and CDR2 are MNHNY and SVGAGI (reference sequence). This CDR3 is 16 amino acids long. CDR3 in DNA: TGTGCCAGCAGCTATCTCCCCGGGGCGAACACCGGGGAGCTGTTTTTT. It encodes CASSYLPGANTGELFF.

This clonotype was counted a few times. The chain recombines TRBV6-2 or TRBV6-3 with TRBJ1-2, with D hard to call. This CDR3 is built from 13 residues. Germline lookup yields CDR1 MNHEY and CDR2 SVGEGT. Trimming pared 6 bases from V and 3 bases from J, leaving 11 bases between. The CDR3 DNA reads TGTGCCAGCAGCCTCACTGAAGACTATGGCTACACCTTC. Translating gives CASSLTEDYGYTF.

The V call is TRBV5-1, the J call TRBJ1-2; D is ambiguous. Germline values: CDR1 SGHRS, CDR2 YFSETQ. Trimming removed 4 bases at V and 5 bases at J, with 15 bases between. The CDR3 contains 14 residues. CDR3 in amino acids: CASSTGPGGYGYTF. The CDR3 DNA reads TGCGCCAGCAGCACTGGACCCGGAGGATATGGCTACACCTTC.

This chain connects TRBV19 to TRBJ1-6; unclear D gene. Germline V CDR1 and CDR2: LNHDA, SQIVND (reference sequence). With 6 bases removed from V and 0 bases from J, the gap between germline ends came to 12 bases. The CDR3 totals 16 residues. The CDR3 loop is CASSVHFASYNSPLHF. The CDR3 DNA reads TGTGCCAGTAGCGTCCATTTTGCCTCCTATAATTCACCCCTCCACTTT. The full variable domain, in which reference TRBV19 and TRBJ1-6 provide the parts outside the CDR3, is DGGITQSPKYLFRKEGQNVTLSCEQNLNHDAMYWYRQDPGQGLRLIYYSQIVNDFQKGDIAEGYSVSREKKESFPLTVTSAQKNPTAFYLCASSVHFASYNSPLHFGNGTRLTVT.

This chain joins TRBV5-1 and TRBJ2-3; 8 nucleotides line up with TRBD2. This CDR3 has 16 amino acids. J lost 3 bases, V lost 4 bases, and 10 bases had no gene match. Germline CDR1 and CDR2: SGHRS and YFSETQ. The DNA for the CDR3 is TGCGCCAGCAGCGTGGAGCCGGGACTAGGAACAGATACGCAGTATTTT. Amino acids: CASSVEPGLGTDTQYF. Using reference TRBV5-1 and TRBJ2-3 for the parts outside the CDR3, the full variable domain is KAGVTQTPRYLIKTRGQQVTLSCSPISGHRSVSWYQQTPGQGLQFLFEYFSETQRNKGNFPGRFSGRQFSNSRSEMNVSTLELGDSALYLCASSVEPGLGTDTQYFGPGTRLTVL.

The chain recombines TRBV21-1 with TRBJ2-7. TRBV21-1 is annotated as a pseudogene. CDR3 size: 13 residues. The CDR3 loop reads CASSVRPAMGQYV. For the CDR3, the DNA is TGTGCCAGCAGCGTTCGACCGGCGATGGGGCAGTACGTC.

V and J are TRBV4-2 and TRBJ2-3, with a weak D call TRBD2 (5 bases). The ends were cut back, 0 bases at V and 4 bases at J, with 17 bases in the middle. In germline, CDR1 is LGHNA, CDR2 YNFKEQ. CDR3 length: 17 amino acids. The CDR3 loop reads CASSQDAGPRAADTQYF. CDR3 DNA: TGTGCCAGCAGCCAAGACGCGGGCCCACGGGCGGCAGATACGCAGTATTTT.

The chain combines TRBV12-3 or TRBV12-4 with TRBJ2-3; 7 positions agree with TRBD2. After removal of 4 bases from V and 3 bases from J, the junction contained 1 base not matched to a gene. The CDR3 runs 13 residues. CDR3 nucleotides: TGTGCCAGCAGTTGGGGGGGGACAGATACGCAGTATTTT. Protein product: CASSWGGTDTQYF.

The chain links TRBV6-6 to TRBJ2-2; maybe TRBD2 (6 bases). Germline CDR1 and CDR2: MNHNY and SVGAGI (reference sequence). Trimming stripped 0 bases from V and 1 base from J, with 9 bases between. CDR3 size: 16 residues. The CDR3 is CASSYSRGMNTGELFF. The DNA of the CDR3 is TGTGCCAGCAGTTACTCCCGGGGGATGAACACCGGGGAGCTGTTTTTT.

With regard to this clonotype: One end of the junction is discordant with germline, which a read error may explain. The rearrangement joins TRBV20-1 to TRBJ1-5, with 7 bases identical to TRBD1. Germline lookup yields CDR1 DFQATT and CDR2 SNEGSKA (reference sequence). The CDR3 runs 13 residues. CDR3 DNA: TGCAGTGCTAGGAGGGACAGCAGTCAGCCCCAGCATTTT. This encodes CSARRDSSQPQHF.